Listed below are T cell receptor beta chains from one sample, sequenced in a study of beta chain features in type 1 diabetes. Libraries were prepared by immunoSEQ multiplex PCR; TCRdb keeps only in-frame clonotypes and omits some of them. The table shows 150,000 or so clones, with roughly 11% occurring only once. The sequenced material came from central memory CD4+ T cells from blood. All receptors derive from a man aged 18 to 30 in good health. Each CDR3 is given with its conserved first and last residue. D genes are given only for firm matches.

d_call,v_call,cdr3_aa
TRBD1,TRBV7-3,CASSLMGQGAGSPLHF
TRBD2,TRBV5-4,CASFAYGWRENEQFF
TRBD2,TRBV7-3,CASSLTASSGNTGELFF
TRBD1,TRBV5-4,CASSSGGQGIGNTIYF
TRBD2,TRBV2,CASSEGLAGGTDTQYF
-,TRBV25-1,CASSEHGGYEKLFF
-,TRBV5-1,CASSLMGTNTGELFF
TRBD1,TRBV7-2,CASSSNRGRPEAFF
TRBD2,TRBV6-5,CASSSGGGSYEQYF
-,TRBV30,CAWREDGNTEAFF
-,TRBV19,CASSIGQPGTDTQYF
TRBD1,TRBV7-2,CASSSRTGEETQYF
-,TRBV20-1,CSASRGGEQYF
TRBD1,TRBV10-3,CAISESGTGKGKLFF
-,TRBV7-9,CASSLGRRSSYEQYF
-,TRBV4-1,CASSQDLRSGANVLTF
TRBD2,TRBV5-6,CASSLGPGLAGYTQYF
-,TRBV6-5,CASSYRRTGTDTQYF
-,TRBV7-9,CASSLPETDTQYF
-,TRBV27,CASSLPYSETQYF
TRBD1,TRBV7-2,CASSLGQGLTDTQYF
TRBD2,TRBV27,CASSVTSGRGMNEQFF
-,TRBV9,CASSVDHTVDGELFF
-,TRBV29-1,CSGATTDTQYF
TRBD1,TRBV10-3,CASSAQGTGSYNEQFF
-,TRBV7-9,CASSLTQGPGNTIYF
TRBD1,TRBV18,CASSPRGGFSYEQYF
TRBD1,TRBV6-5,CASSYSGRGLGEQYF